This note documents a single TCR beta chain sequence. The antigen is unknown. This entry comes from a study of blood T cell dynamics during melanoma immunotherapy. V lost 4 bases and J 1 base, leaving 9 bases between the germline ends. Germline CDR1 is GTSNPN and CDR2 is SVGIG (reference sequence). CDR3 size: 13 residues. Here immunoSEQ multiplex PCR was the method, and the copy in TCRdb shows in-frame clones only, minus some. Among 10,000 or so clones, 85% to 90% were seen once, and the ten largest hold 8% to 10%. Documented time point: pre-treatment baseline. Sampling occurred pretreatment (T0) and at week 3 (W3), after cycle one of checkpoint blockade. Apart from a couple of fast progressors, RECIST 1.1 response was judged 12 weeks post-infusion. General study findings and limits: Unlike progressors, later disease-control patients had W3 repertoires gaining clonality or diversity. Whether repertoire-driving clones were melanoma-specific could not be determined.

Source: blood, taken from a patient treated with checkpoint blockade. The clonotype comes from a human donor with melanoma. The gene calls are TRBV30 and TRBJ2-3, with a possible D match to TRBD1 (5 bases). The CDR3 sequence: CAWMSTGTDTQYF. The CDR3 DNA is TGTGCCTGGATGTCGACAGGCACAGATACGCAGTATTTT.